The T cell receptor (beta chain) described here comes from a study of T cells expressing NK-cell markers. Study information: Sorted T-cell subsets CD3+CD56+NKG2C+, CD3+CD56+NKG2C- and CD3+CD56-NKG2C+ were TCR beta-sequenced. With respect to HCMV, most of the eight sequenced donors were seropositive, and one was seronegative. General study results and limits: A range of roughly 1.0-8% of CD8+ T cells consisted of dominant NKG2C+ clonotypes in roughly 6 donors.

Germline V gene sequence: CDR1 LNHNV, CDR2 YYDKDF (reference sequence). This CDR3 spans 16 amino acids. In the case of this clonotype: Antigen unknown.

For TCR beta, cDNA was produced by 5'RACE template switching with UMIs. TCRdb derives one entry per CDR3 protein from the 5' RACE reads, leaving out DNA. This repertoire includes some 390,000 distinct CDR3 sequences. This TCR was sampled from a woman in her fifties or sixties in good health. The sequenced sample was blood T cells: a sorted CD56 or NKG2C T cell subset, CD4+ or CD8+ T cells, or bulk PBMC T cells (not recorded which). The chain carries TRBV15 and TRBJ2-5; TCRdb picks TRBD2, but there is no DNA to check that call. The CDR3 reads CATSRDRTSAQETQYF. Filled out from reference TRBV15 and TRBJ2-5, the complete variable domain reads DAMVIQNPRYQVTQFGKPVTLSCSQTLNHNVMYWYQQKSSQAPKLLFHYYDKDFNNEADTPDNFQSRRPNTSFCFLDIRSPGLGDTAMYLCATSRDRTSAQETQYFGPGTRLLVL.